A single sample gave rise to the 24 T cell receptor beta chains below, sequenced in a study of identical twins. TCRdb reanalysed the 5' RACE reads using MiXCR and keeps one entry per CDR3 protein. The table lists approximately 1.8 million distinct CDR3 sequences, under 35% of them singletons. Material for sequencing was cord blood. The origin of the receptors is a newborn girl in good health.

The genes are TRBV28 and TRBJ2-1; 8 nucleotides match TRBD2. CDR3 length equals 17 residues. CDR1 and CDR2 (germline): MDHEN, SYDVKM. The ends lost 3 bases at V and 3 bases at J; junction bases unmatched: 10. CDR3 protein: CASSFWAGTRIYNEQFF. DNA of the CDR3: TGTGCCAGCAGTTTTTGGGCCGGGACTAGGATCTACAATGAGCAGTTCTTC.

CDR3 amino acids: CSAPTGPSYNEQFF. The CDR3 region has the DNA TGCAGTGCTCCAACTGGACCATCCTACAATGAGCAGTTCTTC. V gene TRBV20-1 combines with J gene TRBJ2-1; the D is unclear. Germline V gene sequence: CDR1 DFQATT, CDR2 SNEGSKA (reference sequence). V lost 5 bases and J 1 base, leaving 12 bases between the germline ends. This CDR3 is 14 amino acids long.

The gene calls are TRBV25-1 and TRBJ2-3; possible D gene TRBD1, 6 bases. This CDR3 contains 12 residues. V was cut by 11 bases and J by 8 bases, with 17 bases left in between. Germline CDR1 and CDR2: MGHDK and SYGVNS. This CDR3 is CAGAQQGATQYF. DNA for the CDR3: TGTGCCGGAGCCCAACAGGGTGCTACGCAGTATTTT.

Notes on this clonotype: Relative to the germline gene, one junction end is altered; a read error may explain this. The rearrangement uses TRBV9 and TRBJ2-1, with TRBD2 matching over 9 bases. The germline V gene encodes CDR1 SGDLS and CDR2 YYNGEE. This CDR3 comprises 14 residues. CDR3 sequence: CASRGASGTNEHFF. CDR3 in DNA: TGTGCCAGCAGGGGGGCTAGCGGGACCAATGAGCATTTCTTC.

This clonotype appeared a few times. The chain combines TRBV28 with TRBJ1-1; possibly TRBD1 for D (5 bases). This CDR3 spans 15 amino acids. Trimming took 7 bases from V and 6 from J, leaving 21 bases between them. Germline V lookup: CDR1 MDHEN, CDR2 SYDVKM. Here the CDR3 DNA reads TGTGCCAGCATTCTAGCGAACAGGCGAACGGCTGAAGCTTTCTTT. Translated: CASILANRRTAEAFF. Full variable domain (outside the CDR3, taken from reference TRBV28 and TRBJ1-1): DVKVTQSSRYLVKRTGEKVFLECVQDMDHENMFWYRQDPGLGLRLIYFSYDVKMKEKGDIPEGYSVSREKKERFSLILESASTNQTSMYLCASILANRRTAEAFFGQGTRLTVV.

The J gene is TRBJ1-1, the V gene TRBV28, with 8 bases lining up with TRBD1. The ends lost 5 bases at V and 2 bases at J; junction bases unmatched: 13. Germline V gene sequence: CDR1 MDHEN, CDR2 SYDVKM. This CDR3 contains 17 residues. As DNA, the CDR3 is TGTGCCAGCAGTCTCGAAAATAGGGACAGGTCTAACACTGAAGCTTTCTTT. It encodes CASSLENRDRSNTEAFF.

V gene TRBV11-2 combines with J gene TRBJ2-7; a possible D gene is TRBD2 (6 bases). The CDR3 sequence is 14 residues long. V gave up 3 bases and J gave up 0 bases, with 9 bases separating them. From germline, CDR1 is SGHAT and CDR2 FQNNGV. The DNA of the CDR3 is TGTGCCAGCAGCTTTGTCGGGAGCTCCTACGAGCAGTACTTC. Protein sequence: CASSFVGSSYEQYF. The full variable domain, with the rest looked up from reference TRBV11-2 and TRBJ2-7, is EAGVAQSPRYKIIEKRQSVAFWCNPISGHATLYWYQQILGQGPKLLIQFQNNGVVDDSQLPKDRFSAERLKGVDSTLKIQPAKLEDSAVYLCASSFVGSSYEQYFGPGTRLTVT.

The J gene is TRBJ2-7, the V gene TRBV20-1; perhaps TRBD2 as D (5 bases). CDR1 is DFQATT and CDR2 is SNEGSKA in the germline V gene (reference sequence). V was clipped by 1 base and J by 5 bases, with 12 bases between them. This CDR3 contains 13 residues. The CDR3 sequence: CSARGATRDEQYF. CDR3 sequence (DNA): TGCAGTGCTAGAGGGGCGACGAGGGACGAGCAGTACTTC.

A few counts support this clonotype. The gene calls are TRBV12-3 or TRBV12-4 and TRBJ2-7, with D possibly TRBD1 on 6 matching bases. The CDR3 has 14 amino acids. Trimming pared 0 bases from V and 2 bases from J, leaving 8 bases between. The CDR3 loop reads CASSLADRPYEQYF. The CDR3, as DNA: TGTGCCAGCAGTTTAGCGGACAGACCCTACGAGCAGTACTTC.

This rearrangement joins TRBV20-1 to TRBJ1-6; D possibly corresponds to TRBD1 (5 bases). V lost 3 bases, J lost 0 bases, and 12 bases lay in between. Germline V CDR1 and CDR2: DFQATT, SNEGSKA (reference sequence). The CDR3 is made up of 16 amino acids. The CDR3 spells CSASLQGSSYNSPLHF. The CDR3 DNA reads as TGCAGTGCTAGTCTGCAGGGTAGCTCCTATAATTCACCCCTCCACTTT.

The genes are TRBV6-5 and TRBJ1-3; D is uncertain. The V gene's germline CDR1 is MNHEY and CDR2 SVGAGI. Between the trimmed V and J ends, which lost 1 base and 3 bases, there was a span of 4 bases. CDR3 size: 13 residues. This CDR3 is CASSYYHGNTIYF. Written as DNA, the CDR3 is TGTGCCAGCAGTTACTATCATGGAAACACCATATATTTT.

This clonotype was counted between two and nine times. This rearrangement joins TRBV14 to TRBJ2-3, with no clear D. With 3 bases removed from V and 7 bases from J, the gap between germline ends came to 5 bases. The CDR3 spans 11 residues. Germline CDR1 reads SGHDN; CDR2 reads FVKESK. In DNA form, the CDR3 reads TGTGCCAGCAGCCATGCACATACGCAGTATTTT. The encoded protein is CASSHAHTQYF. Variable domain in full (rest from reference TRBV14 and TRBJ2-3): EAGVTQFPSHSVIEKGQTVTLRCDPISGHDNLYWYRRVMGKEIKFLLHFVKESKQDESGMPNNRFLAERTGGTYSTLKVQPAELEDSGVYFCASSHAHTQYFGPGTRLTVL.

Only a few counts were recorded for this clonotype. The chain joins TRBV28 to TRBJ1-4; no firm D call. Trimming shortened V by 6 bases and J by 4 bases, and 9 bases separated the two germline ends. The CDR3 is made up of 13 amino acids. Germline loops: CDR1 MDHEN, CDR2 SYDVKM. CDR3 sequence reads: CASRGGINEKLFF. DNA for the CDR3: TGTGCCAGCAGAGGAGGGATTAATGAAAAACTGTTTTTT. The variable domain in full, with the rest retrieved from reference TRBV28 and TRBJ1-4, is DVKVTQSSRYLVKRTGEKVFLECVQDMDHENMFWYRQDPGLGLRLIYFSYDVKMKEKGDIPEGYSVSREKKERFSLILESASTNQTSMYLCASRGGINEKLFFGSGTQLSVL.

This clonotype has just a few counts. V gene TRBV5-1 combines with J gene TRBJ2-3; 9 positions agree with TRBD2. With V trimmed by 3 bases and J by 5 bases, 7 bases remained unmatched. Germline V CDR1 and CDR2: SGHRS, YFSETQ. CDR3 length equals 15 residues. Here the CDR3 DNA reads TGCGCCAGCAGCTCCGAGGGACTAGCTGGAGATACGCAGTATTTT. Its translation is CASSSEGLAGDTQYF.

The chain couples TRBV20-1 to TRBJ2-7; 11 bases line up with TRBD1. CDR3 length: 15 amino acids. The germline V gene encodes CDR1 DFQATT and CDR2 SNEGSKA (reference sequence). The J segment lost 4 bases and the V segment lost 6 bases, leaving 11 bases of the junction unmatched. The CDR3 DNA follows: TGCAGTGCCGTGAAACCGGGACAGGGGGGTTACGAGCAGTACTTC. This sequence encodes CSAVKPGQGGYEQYF.

This clonotype was detected a few times. The V and J genes are TRBV7-2 and TRBJ2-3; no clear D. V lost 2 bases and J lost 5, with 8 bases in between. This CDR3 comprises 13 residues. In germline, CDR1 is SGHTA, CDR2 FQGNSA. For the CDR3, the DNA is TGTGCCAGCAGCTTATTGGTACGAGATACGCAGTATTTT. Amino acid sequence: CASSLLVRDTQYF.

Of note for this clonotype: A single base separates this from a much larger clone, so it may be a read error. The J gene is TRBJ1-5, the V gene TRBV12-3 or TRBV12-4; 7 nucleotides align to TRBD1. Trimming at V came to 1 base and at J to 0 bases, leaving 9 bases not matched to a gene. This CDR3 contains 18 residues. The CDR3 sequence: CASSLEAGGQHSNQPQHF. CDR3 coding DNA: TGTGCCAGCAGTTTAGAGGCAGGGGGGCAGCATAGCAATCAGCCCCAGCATTTT.

This chain uses TRBV6-5 with TRBJ2-1, with D possibly TRBD1 on 9 matching bases. Trimming shortened V by 8 bases and J by 1 base, and 21 bases separated the two germline ends. This CDR3 has 17 amino acids. Germline V gene sequence: CDR1 MNHEY, CDR2 SVGAGI. CDR3 DNA sequence: TGTGCCAGCGGGTACAGGGGGCCTAGCGGGTCCTACAATGAGCAGTTCTTC. Its translation: CASGYRGPSGSYNEQFF.

The chain links TRBV20-1 to TRBJ1-5; the D gene is possibly TRBD1 (5 bases). Trimming stripped 2 bases from V and 2 bases from J, with 16 bases between. This CDR3 has 16 amino acids. Germline-derived CDR1 and CDR2 are DFQATT and SNEGSKA (reference sequence). DNA for the CDR3: TGCAGTGCTAGAAAGACAGTGGGGGACGGCAATCAGCCCCAGCATTTT. Translated, it gives CSARKTVGDGNQPQHF.

Only a few counts were recorded for this clonotype. V is TRBV28 and J is TRBJ2-7, with D perhaps being TRBD1 or TRBD2 (5 bases each). V was cut by 7 bases and J by 2 bases, with 21 bases left in between. Germline CDR1 is MDHEN and CDR2 is SYDVKM. The CDR3 has 16 amino acids. CDR3 nucleotides: TGTGCCAGCACCGAAACTCGGGGCTTATCCACCTACGAGCAGTACTTC. This translates into CASTETRGLSTYEQYF.

The rearrangement joins TRBV7-2 to TRBJ1-4; tentative D call: TRBD1 (5 bases). V was pared by 5 bases and J by 5 bases, with 18 bases between. This CDR3 is built from 16 residues. Looked up from germline, CDR1 is SGHTA and CDR2 is FQGNSA. The CDR3 nucleotides are TGTGCCAGCAGCCTGGGGAGGGGAGGTGAAAATGAAAAACTGTTTTTT. This encodes CASSLGRGGENEKLFF.

This clonotype was seen many times. V and J are TRBV29-1 and TRBJ2-4, with TRBD1 identical over 9 bases. The CDR3 length is 15 residues. In germline, CDR1 is SQVTM, CDR2 ANQGSEA. The V gene end was trimmed by 7 bases and the J gene end by 4 bases; junction bases not matched to a gene: 11. CDR3 DNA sequence: TGCAGCGCGTCCCACAGGGGGCCCAGAAAAAACATTCAGTACTTC. This codes for CSASHRGPRKNIQYF.

This clonotype was counted many times. The chain couples TRBV20-1 to TRBJ2-7, with D tentatively TRBD2 (6 bases). Germline CDR1 is DFQATT and CDR2 is SNEGSKA (reference sequence). CDR3 size: 15 residues. Trimming stripped 0 bases from V and 2 bases from J, with 14 bases between. The CDR3 DNA follows: TGCAGTGCTAGAGACGGGCGGGGTCCTACCTACGAGCAGTACTTC. It is translated as CSARDGRGPTYEQYF.

This clonotype occurred a few times. A read error may produce the germline difference seen at one junction end. V and J are TRBV24-1 and TRBJ1-2, with TRBD1 matching 10 bases. Germline-derived CDR1 and CDR2 are KGHDR and SFDVKD. The CDR3 loop spans 15 amino acids. As DNA, the CDR3 is TGTGCCATCAGTGATTCCGGGACAGGGGACTATGGCTACACCTTC. Residues: CAISDSGTGDYGYTF.